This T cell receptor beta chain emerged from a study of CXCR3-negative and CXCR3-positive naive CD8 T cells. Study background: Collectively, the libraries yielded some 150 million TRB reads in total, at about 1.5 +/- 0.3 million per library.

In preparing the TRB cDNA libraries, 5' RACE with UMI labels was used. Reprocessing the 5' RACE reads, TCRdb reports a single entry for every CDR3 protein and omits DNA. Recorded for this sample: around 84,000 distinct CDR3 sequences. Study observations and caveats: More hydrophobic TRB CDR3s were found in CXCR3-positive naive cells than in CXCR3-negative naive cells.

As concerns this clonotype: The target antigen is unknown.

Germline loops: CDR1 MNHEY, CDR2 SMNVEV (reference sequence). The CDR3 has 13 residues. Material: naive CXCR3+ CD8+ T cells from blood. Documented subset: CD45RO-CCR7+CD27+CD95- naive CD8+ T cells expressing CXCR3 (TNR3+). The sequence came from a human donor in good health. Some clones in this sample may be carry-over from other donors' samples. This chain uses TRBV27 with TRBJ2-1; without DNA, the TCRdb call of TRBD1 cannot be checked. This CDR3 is CASSFGMLNEQFF.